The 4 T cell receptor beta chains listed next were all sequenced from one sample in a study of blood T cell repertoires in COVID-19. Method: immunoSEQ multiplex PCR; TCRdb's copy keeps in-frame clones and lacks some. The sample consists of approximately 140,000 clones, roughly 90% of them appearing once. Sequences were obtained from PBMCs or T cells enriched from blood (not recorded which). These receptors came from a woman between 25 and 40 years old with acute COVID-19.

The CDR3 region has the DNA TGTGCCAGCAGCGGCCCCGGGGGAGACAATGAGCAGTTCTTC. This translates into CASSGPGGDNEQFF. The chain recombines TRBV5-4 with TRBJ2-1; a possible D gene is TRBD2 (6 bases). The CDR3 has 14 residues. The ends were cut back, 4 bases at V and 5 bases at J, with 13 bases in the middle. Germline CDR1 and CDR2: SGHNT and YYREEE (reference sequence).

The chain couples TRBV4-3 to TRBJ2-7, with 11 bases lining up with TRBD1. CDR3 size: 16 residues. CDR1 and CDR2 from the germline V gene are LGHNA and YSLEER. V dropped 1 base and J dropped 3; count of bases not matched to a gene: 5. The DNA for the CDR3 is TGCGCCAGCAGCCAAGGGACCGGGACAGGGGGCTACGAGCAGTACTTC. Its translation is CASSQGTGTGGYEQYF.

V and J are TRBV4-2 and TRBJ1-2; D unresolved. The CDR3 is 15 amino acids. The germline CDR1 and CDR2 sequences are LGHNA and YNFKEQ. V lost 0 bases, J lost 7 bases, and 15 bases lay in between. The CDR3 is CASSQELRGSAGYTF. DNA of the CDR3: TGTGCCAGCAGCCAAGAACTAAGAGGGTCCGCTGGCTACACCTTC.

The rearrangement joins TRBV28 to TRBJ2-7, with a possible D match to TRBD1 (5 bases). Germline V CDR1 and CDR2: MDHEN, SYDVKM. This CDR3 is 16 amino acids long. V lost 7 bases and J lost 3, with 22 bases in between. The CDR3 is CASTTFQGLFVYEQYF. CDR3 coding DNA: TGTGCCAGCACGACTTTCCAGGGATTGTTTGTCTACGAGCAGTACTTC.